This entry is about one T cell receptor (beta chain). V dropped 6 bases and J dropped 10 bases, with 13 bases sitting between them. In germline, CDR1 is WNHNN, CDR2 SYGVQD (reference sequence). The CDR3 length is 13 residues. Assay used: immunoSEQ multiplex PCR; TCRdb lists only in-frame clones, some missing. The data contain around 93,000 clones, more than 90% of them singletons. These data belong to a study of control samples from healthy donors and cancer patients. The rearrangement links TRBV10-1 to TRBJ1-6; D is unclear. The receptor was derived from a human donor in good health. The donor label of this sample is uncertain. Sequencing was done on a sample of blood. CDR3: CASSLTLGSPLHF. In DNA, the CDR3 is TGCGCCAGCAGCCTGACACTCGGCTCACCCCTCCACTTT.